This entry concerns a single T cell receptor (beta chain). The target of this receptor is not known. No clone much larger than this one lies a single base away; base qualities are absent. The receptor library was made with the immunoSEQ multiplex PCR assay. Not all clones reach the TCRdb copy of this immuneACCESS table, which keeps in-frame sequences only. Checked studies attribute under half of the gap to unresolved V genes and leave the rest unexplained. The sample records approximately 32,000 clones, more than 70% of which are singletons. The ten largest account for about 5.4% of the sample. The CDR3 holds 16 amino acids from the cysteine to the phenylalanine. Only CDR3 DNA remains: 48 bases, in frame from the first base. Germline trimming amounts to 2 bases on V and 1 base on J, with 5 as the count of junction bases outside the gene matches. Sequences SGHVS (CDR1) and FNYEAQ (CDR2) are obtained from the germline V gene.

The entry originates in a study of T cell changes during pregnancy in multiple sclerosis (dated by TCRdb to the late 2010s). Background on the whole study: The study looked at changes in the T cell repertoire across pregnancy in women with multiple sclerosis.

The chain is made from TRBV7-6 and TRBJ2-3; TRBD2 matches 8 bases in the middle. This receptor was identified in a female donor with multiple sclerosis, enrolled in a pregnancy study. This specimen was CD8+ T cells from peripheral blood mononuclear cells, taken in the first trimester of pregnancy. The CDR3 region: CASSLRRREGTDTQYF. In nucleotides, the sequence is TGTGCCAGCAGCTTACGACGGCGGGAGGGCACAGATACGCAGTATTTT.